The clone carrying this TCR beta chain came up a few times. These data belong to a study of shared clonotypes between healthy human individuals. The germline V gene has CDR1 KGHSY and CDR2 FQNENV. V dropped 0 bases and J dropped 2 bases, with 10 bases sitting between them. This CDR3 contains 15 residues. Authors' processing steps: ImmunoSEQ only sent back junction sequences with no quality scores, so filtering was done differently. Here immunoSEQ multiplex PCR was the method, and the copy in TCRdb shows in-frame clones only, minus some. V, J and clone size are those of that table, while D and trimming were read from the DNA. The top ten hold about 1.4% of the sample, which has over a million clones, 65% to 80% seen once.

The clonotype comes from a man between 18 and 29 years old in good health. The V and J genes are TRBV16 and TRBJ1-1; D ambiguous. Material: memory CD4+ T cells sorted from blood. Stated subset: CD45RA-negative fraction. The CDR3 loop reads CASSQSPTRNTEAFF. The CDR3 nucleotides read TGTGCCAGCAGCCAATCCCCGACCAGAAACACTGAAGCTTTCTTT.